The 14 T cell receptor beta chains in this list originate from one sample, sequenced in a study of regulatory T cells. Broader study findings: Hydrophobic residues at CDR3 positions 6 and 7 were enriched in conventional CD4+ T cells of CD3G-deficient patients.

Amplification used 52 TRBV primers and 13 TRBJ primers. Using immunoSEQ multiplex PCR, the repertoire was profiled, and TCRdb retains in-frame clones only, with some absent. The sample lists tens of thousands of clones, roughly 90% occurring once. These receptors' targets are unknown. The sequenced material came from conventional CD4+ T cells sorted from blood. These receptors came from a child between 10 and 17 years old with CD3G deficiency.

The sample holds a few counts of this clone. The V and J genes are TRBV6-1 and TRBJ2-1, with 8 bases identical to TRBD1. CDR3 length: 14 residues. V was clipped by 5 bases and J by 7 bases; unmatched bases: 7. Germline V lookup: CDR1 MNHNS, CDR2 SASEGT. CDR3 in amino acids: CASSSGQGRNEQFF. The CDR3 DNA sequence: TGTGCCAGCAGTTCCGGACAGGGTAGAAATGAGCAGTTCTTC.

V gene TRBV19 combines with J gene TRBJ1-1, with D tentatively TRBD1 (5 bases). Looked up from germline, CDR1 is LNHDA and CDR2 is SQIVND (reference sequence). The ends were cut back, 1 base at V and 4 bases at J, with 13 bases in the middle. The CDR3 is made up of 15 amino acids. The CDR3 reads CASSIGSGRGTEAFF. The DNA of the CDR3 is TGTGCCAGTAGTATAGGCTCAGGGAGGGGCACTGAAGCTTTCTTT.

This clone was observed a single time. The V call is TRBV7-8, the J call TRBJ2-3; 14 nucleotides match TRBD2. With V trimmed by 3 bases and J by 4 bases, 3 bases remained unmatched. Germline CDR1 and CDR2: SGHVS and FQNEAQ. The CDR3 is made up of 16 amino acids. CDR3 sequence (DNA): TGTGCCAGCAGCTTGGGACTAGCGGGAGTGGCAGATACGCAGTATTTT. Amino acid sequence: CASSLGLAGVADTQYF.

The rearrangement links TRBV27 to TRBJ2-1; weak D call: TRBD2 (5 bases). CDR1 is MNHEY and CDR2 is SMNVEV in the germline V gene (reference sequence). Deletions cut 5 bases from V and 5 bases from J, with 19 bases between. The CDR3 extends over 16 amino acids. This CDR3 reads CASSPRGYRNDNEQFF. The CDR3 DNA is TGTGCCAGCAGTCCCCGAGGGTACAGAAATGACAATGAGCAGTTCTTC.

This chain links TRBV5-1 with TRBJ2-3, with D maybe TRBD1 (5 bases). V dropped 4 bases and J dropped 1 base, with 7 bases sitting between them. CDR3 length: 13 amino acids. Germline CDR1 reads SGHRS; CDR2 reads YFSETQ. CDR3: CASSLQGTDTQYF. CDR3 coding DNA: TGCGCCAGCAGCCTACAGGGCACAGATACGCAGTATTTT.

The CDR3 sequence is CASRPVSPTGNTEAFF. CDR3 sequence (DNA): TGTGCCAGTAGACCCGTCTCTCCAACCGGGAACACTGAAGCTTTCTTT. V is TRBV19 and J is TRBJ1-1; no definite D call. CDR1 LNHDA and CDR2 SQIVND come from the germline V gene (reference sequence). The CDR3 consists of 16 residues. V shed 6 bases and J shed 1 base, with 18 bases lying between them.

The chain carries TRBV5-1 and TRBJ2-1; TRBD2 aligns across 8 bases. V shed 0 bases, J shed 6 bases, and the junction held 5 bases outside the gene matches. Germline loops: CDR1 SGHRS, CDR2 YFSETQ. This CDR3 is 15 amino acids long. CDR3 sequence (DNA): TGCGCCAGCAGCTTGGGGGGACTAGTCGCCAATGAGCAGTTCTTC. Translated: CASSLGGLVANEQFF.

The chain uses TRBV28 and TRBJ2-7, with D perhaps matching TRBD1 (5 bases). Germline V lookup: CDR1 MDHEN, CDR2 SYDVKM. V lost 3 bases to trimming and J lost 6 bases, with 9 bases between them. The CDR3 is made up of 12 amino acids. CDR3 region: CASSFREGEQYF. The CDR3 coding sequence is TGTGCCAGCAGTTTCAGGGAAGGCGAGCAGTACTTC.

V usage is TRBV7-8 and J usage is TRBJ2-1, with a possible D match to TRBD2 (5 bases). Deletions cut 6 bases from V and 7 bases from J, with 19 bases between. From germline, CDR1 is SGHVS and CDR2 FQNEAQ. The CDR3 is 15 residues long. Written as DNA, the CDR3 is TGTGCCAGCAGTCCCACCAGCCGAGGGAAGAATGAGCAGTTCTTC. It encodes CASSPTSRGKNEQFF.

The chain combines TRBV6-1 with TRBJ1-4; no firm D call. The germline gives CDR1 MNHNS, CDR2 SASEGT. Trimming left V 3 bases short and J 1 base short, with 6 bases between. The CDR3 consists of 14 residues. Here the CDR3 reads CASSDRRTNEKLFF. The CDR3 DNA is TGTGCCAGCAGTGACCGCAGAACTAATGAAAAACTGTTTTTT.

The chain has TRBV28 and TRBJ2-5; D uncertain. The J call is doubtful: the DNA matches TRBJ2-7 better. CDR1 and CDR2 (germline): MDHEN, SYDVKM. The CDR3 is 13 amino acids. Here the CDR3 DNA reads TGTGCCAGCAGTTTGAGGACGCGTCACGAGCAGTACTTC. The encoded protein is CASSLRTRHEQYF.

The gene calls are TRBV7-9 and TRBJ2-1, with D unclear. The germline CDR1 and CDR2 sequences are SEHNR and FQNEAQ (reference sequence). V was cut by 5 bases and J by 1 base, with 12 bases left in between. This CDR3 has 15 residues. The DNA of the CDR3 is TGTGCCAGCAGCCCCTCCGCCAAGTCCTACAATGAGCAGTTCTTC. Translated: CASSPSAKSYNEQFF.

The chain recombines TRBV28 with TRBJ2-1; D assignment may be TRBD1 or TRBD2 (6 bases each). The CDR3 spans 13 residues. V was trimmed by 8 bases and J by 0 bases, leaving 8 bases between them. The germline V gene encodes CDR1 MDHEN and CDR2 SYDVKM. The DNA for the CDR3 is TGTGCCAGCGGAGGGGGCTCCTACAATGAGCAGTTCTTC. Translation: CASGGGSYNEQFF.

The chain recombines TRBV6-1 with TRBJ2-7; D may be TRBD1 or TRBD2 (6 bases each). The CDR3 runs to 15 residues. V lost 4 bases to trimming and J lost 0 bases, with 13 bases between them. From germline, CDR1 is MNHNS and CDR2 SASEGT. CDR3 sequence reads: CASSGQEGISYEQYF. As DNA, the CDR3 is TGTGCCAGCAGTGGACAGGAGGGCATCTCCTACGAGCAGTACTTC.